The 16 T cell receptor beta chains below were found in one sample sequenced in a study of a mutant IDH1 vaccine in newly diagnosed glioma. Measured with immunoSEQ multiplex PCR; TCRdb has only the in-frame clones, and not every one. The table lists over 55,000 clones, 70% to 85% of them singletons. Antigen specificity for these receptors is unknown. Time point given: week 11, during vaccination. Every vaccination contained 300 ug of the mutant IDH1 20-mer peptide and was paired with topical imiquimod. The source material was PBMCs, sampled from a glioma patient whose treatment included an IDH1 peptide vaccine. The receptors shown here come from a man aged 25-45 years with glioma.

This clone has more than one count but fewer than ten. The chain uses TRBV15 and TRBJ2-5; perhaps D is TRBD1 or TRBD2 (6 bases each). The length of the CDR3 is 15 residues. The germline gives CDR1 LNHNV, CDR2 YYDKDF (reference sequence). V shed 7 bases and J shed 4 bases, with 19 bases lying between them. The CDR3 here is CATTLVREGGETQYF. The DNA for the CDR3 is TGTGCCACCACCCTTGTGCGAGAGGGGGGAGAGACCCAGTACTTC.

The J gene is TRBJ2-5, the V gene TRBV5-6; 9 bases are shared with TRBD2. With 0 bases clipped from V and 5 bases from J, the junction kept 8 bases outside the gene matches. In germline, CDR1 is SGHDT, CDR2 YYEEEE. This CDR3 contains 16 residues. The CDR3 protein is CASSLESSGDLETQYF. CDR3 DNA sequence: TGTGCCAGCAGCTTGGAATCTAGCGGGGATCTGGAGACCCAGTACTTC.

This clone came up once. The chain carries TRBV28 and TRBJ1-1; 9 nucleotides agree with TRBD1. The V gene's germline CDR1 is MDHEN and CDR2 SYDVKM. This CDR3 has 16 residues. Trimming cost V 2 bases and J 1 base; bases outside gene matches: 5. The CDR3, as DNA: TGTGCCAGCAGTTTAGGGACAGGGTGGGCGAACACTGAAGCTTTCTTT. Its protein product is CASSLGTGWANTEAFF.

In its sample, this clone was seen once. The rearrangement joins TRBV15 to TRBJ1-2; weak D call: TRBD1 (6 bases). The CDR3 consists of 13 residues. Germline loops: CDR1 LNHNV, CDR2 YYDKDF (reference sequence). V was clipped by 6 bases and J by 12 bases, with 20 bases between them. The CDR3 sequence: CATRNRVAGGDTF. The CDR3 DNA is TGTGCCACCAGAAACAGAGTCGCCGGGGGCGACACCTTC.

Only one count was recorded for this clone. V gene TRBV11-2 combines with J gene TRBJ1-1; D ambiguous. The ends were cut back, 2 bases at V and 1 base at J, with 5 bases in the middle. CDR3 length: 13 amino acids. Germline V gene lookup returns CDR1 SGHAT and CDR2 FQNNGV. The CDR3 DNA sequence: TGTGCCAGCAGCTTAAGCCAGAACACTGAAGCTTTCTTT. Residues: CASSLSQNTEAFF.

The chain recombines TRBV5-1 with TRBJ2-4; 12 nucleotides line up with TRBD1. Germline V gene sequence: CDR1 SGHRS, CDR2 YFSETQ. This CDR3 region has 15 residues. Losses at the gene ends were 4 bases for V and 8 bases for J; bases not matched to a gene: 7. The CDR3 bases are TGCGCCAGCAGCGCGCCGGGACAGGGGGCCGACATTCAGTACTTC. This codes for CASSAPGQGADIQYF.

This rearrangement joins TRBV28 to TRBJ2-3; 12 bases align to TRBD2. V shed 6 bases and J 4 bases; nucleotides not matched to a gene: 8. Germline V CDR1 and CDR2: MDHEN, SYDVKM. This CDR3 region has 16 residues. For the CDR3, the DNA is TGTGCCAGCAGCATACTAGCGGGAGGTGGTGCAGATACGCAGTATTTT. Residues: CASSILAGGGADTQYF.

V is TRBV4-3 and J is TRBJ1-6; D not certain. Between the trimmed V and J ends, which lost 5 bases and 3 bases, there was a span of 14 bases. The CDR3 is 16 residues long. The germline V gene has CDR1 LGHNA and CDR2 YSLEER. This chain's CDR3 is CASSEGNRNYNSPLHF. CDR3 nucleotides: TGCGCCAGCAGCGAAGGCAACCGAAACTATAATTCACCCCTCCACTTT.

V gene TRBV19 combines with J gene TRBJ1-5; 9 bases are a match to TRBD1. Trimming took 5 bases from V and 6 from J; bases not matched to a gene: 8. Germline CDR1 and CDR2: LNHDA and SQIVND (reference sequence). CDR3 size: 15 residues. CDR3 amino acids: CASSGGQGYGQPQHF. CDR3 coding DNA: TGTGCCAGTAGTGGAGGACAGGGGTACGGTCAGCCCCAGCATTTT. Together with reference TRBV19 and TRBJ1-5, the CDR3 gives the full variable domain: DGGITQSPKYLFRKEGQNVTLSCEQNLNHDAMYWYRQDPGQGLRLIYYSQIVNDFQKGDIAEGYSVSREKKESFPLTVTSAQKNPTAFYLCASSGGQGYGQPQHFGDGTRLSIL.

The chain links TRBV2 to TRBJ2-2, with a possible D match to TRBD1 (5 bases). Germline CDR1 reads SNHLY; CDR2 reads FYNNEI. With 5 bases removed from V and 2 bases from J, the gap between germline ends came to 9 bases. The CDR3 runs 14 residues. In DNA, the CDR3 is TGTGCCAGCAGTAAACAGGCAAACACCGGGGAGCTGTTTTTT. As protein: CASSKQANTGELFF.

The rearrangement joins TRBV27 to TRBJ1-1; D is uncertain. The V end lost 7 bases, the J end lost 5 bases, and 20 bases lay between the germline ends. This CDR3 region has 15 residues. CDR1 MNHEY and CDR2 SMNVEV come from the germline V gene (reference sequence). CDR3 protein: CASKALLGEGTEAFF. The CDR3 DNA is TGTGCCAGCAAGGCGTTACTTGGGGAAGGGACTGAAGCTTTCTTT.

The chain joins TRBV9 to TRBJ2-3, with D maybe TRBD2 (7 bases). The V gene's germline CDR1 is SGDLS and CDR2 YYNGEE. With 4 bases removed from V and 2 bases from J, the gap between germline ends came to 17 bases. This CDR3 is built from 16 residues. The CDR3 nucleotides are TGTGCCAGCAGCCCGCAGGTAGGGGGGGTCACAGATACGCAGTATTTT. This translates into CASSPQVGGVTDTQYF.

The chain combines TRBV5-1 with TRBJ2-7, with 9 bases that match TRBD1. J lost 3 bases, V lost 4 bases, and 11 bases had no gene match. The germline V gene encodes CDR1 SGHRS and CDR2 YFSETQ. The CDR3 covers 16 residues. CDR3 sequence: CASSRWSGTGLYEQYF. Here the CDR3 DNA reads TGCGCCAGCAGCCGATGGTCCGGGACAGGGCTCTACGAGCAGTACTTC.

V usage is TRBV28 and J usage is TRBJ2-7; tentatively, D is TRBD1 or TRBD2 (7 bases each). This CDR3 comprises 16 residues. The V and J ends lost 5 bases and 2 bases respectively, with 19 bases between them. The germline V gene encodes CDR1 MDHEN and CDR2 SYDVKM. The CDR3 nucleotides read TGTGCCAGCAGTCCTGGGGGCAGGGGGACTACCTACGAGCAGTACTTC. Translation gives CASSPGGRGTTYEQYF. Filled out from reference TRBV28 and TRBJ2-7, the complete variable domain reads DVKVTQSSRYLVKRTGEKVFLECVQDMDHENMFWYRQDPGLGLRLIYFSYDVKMKEKGDIPEGYSVSREKKERFSLILESASTNQTSMYLCASSPGGRGTTYEQYFGPGTRLTVT.

For the CDR3, the DNA is TGTGCCAGCTATGGCAGGGGGCAAACTGGGGCCAACGTCCTGACTTTC. Its protein product is CASYGRGQTGANVLTF. The rearrangement uses TRBV27 and TRBJ2-6; 8 bases map to TRBD1. Germline trimming cut 8 bases from V and 2 bases from J; bases unmatched to any gene: 8. The germline gives CDR1 MNHEY, CDR2 SMNVEV (reference sequence). The CDR3 totals 16 residues.

The chain combines TRBV5-4 with TRBJ2-5, with TRBD2 matching 8 bases. CDR3 length: 14 amino acids. Germline lookup yields CDR1 SGHNT and CDR2 YYREEE (reference sequence). The junction had 3 bases not matched to a gene; V was cut back by 0 bases and J by 5 bases. The CDR3 DNA is TGTGCCAGCAGCTTGGGACTAGCGCAGGAGACCCAGTACTTC. Translation: CASSLGLAQETQYF.